This TCR beta chain was sequenced during a study of blood T cell repertoires in COVID-19. In the study overall: The analysed material was cDNA or gDNA that came from T cells, B-cell-depleted T cells, or PBMCs.

Germline V gene lookup returns CDR1 SGHNT and CDR2 YYREEE (reference sequence). V was pared by 5 bases and J by 1 base, with 6 bases of the junction left unmatched. The CDR3 runs to 15 residues. Methods used by the authors: How many nucleated cells were present was estimated from reference gene primer amplification. This table comes from immunoSEQ multiplex PCR, and its TCRdb copy is limited to in-frame clones, with some not included. V, J and clone size are taken as reported in that table, and D and trimming were inferred from the DNA itself. In the table there are around 150,000 clones, approximately 84% of which are singletons. This clone was detected only once.

The gene calls are TRBV5-4 and TRBJ1-1; 9 positions match TRBD1. The sample consisted of peripheral blood. The receptor was derived from a woman aged 80 or over with acute or convalescent COVID-19. CDR3 nucleotides: TGTGCCAGCAGGTTGCCGGGACAGGGGAACACTGAAGCTTTCTTT. Translated: CASRLPGQGNTEAFF.